This T cell receptor beta chain is drawn from a study of PD-L1 blockade in urothelial cancer. Study-wide context: Patients had received 0 to 3 prior chemotherapy regimens.

Regarding time point: pretreatment peripheral blood. Spike-ins of synthetic TCR analog templates went into each PCR. Here immunoSEQ multiplex PCR was the method, and the copy in TCRdb shows in-frame clones only, minus some. This table has approximately 47,000 clones, roughly 80% appearing once. J lost 4 bases, V lost 6 bases, and 7 bases had no gene match. The germline gives CDR1 SNHLY, CDR2 FYNNEI. The CDR3 is 15 residues long. The source was PBMCs, collected around atezolizumab (anti-PD-L1) treatment. This TCR was recovered from a man over 45 with urothelial cancer. The chain links TRBV2 to TRBJ2-3; 10 bases are a match to TRBD2. This CDR3 is CASRGTSVRADTQYF. The CDR3 bases are TGTGCCAGCAGGGGGACTAGCGTAAGGGCAGATACGCAGTATTTT.